The 4 T cell receptor beta chains listed next were all sequenced from one sample in a study of CD8 T cells in Susac syndrome. RNA in amounts of roughly 0.5 to 1 ug was reverse transcribed with random hexamers. MiXCR was run by TCRdb on the immunoSEQ multiplex PCR reads, yielding one entry per CDR3 protein. The sample comprises about 110,000 distinct CDR3 sequences, around 94% of which are singletons, and about 0.41% rests with the top ten. Sequencing input: CD8+ T cells from PBMCs. The receptor set was obtained from a human donor with Susac syndrome.

V and J are TRBV9 and TRBJ1-2; 7 bases align to TRBD1. CDR1 and CDR2 from the germline V gene are SGDLS and YYNGEE. This CDR3 region has 15 residues. The ends lost 2 bases at V and 6 bases at J; junction bases unmatched: 10. Here the CDR3 reads CASSVYSGTADGYTF. CDR3 DNA: TGTGCCAGCAGCGTTTATTCCGGGACAGCCGATGGCTACACCTTC.

The CDR3 sequence is CASSFWDSPQETQYF. CDR3 coding DNA: TGTGCCAGCAGCTTCTGGGACTCTCCTCAAGAGACCCAGTACTTC. This chain links TRBV11-2 with TRBJ2-5, with D possibly being TRBD2 (6 bases). Trimming took off 3 bases at V and 2 bases at J, with 13 bases between the two ends. CDR3 length equals 15 residues. CDR1 is SGHAT and CDR2 is FQNNGV in the germline V gene.

The chain links TRBV5-1 to TRBJ2-1; D remains unclear. Germline CDR1 reads SGHRS; CDR2 reads YFSETQ. The CDR3 extends over 11 amino acids. Deletions cut 9 bases from V and 5 bases from J, with 9 bases between. CDR3 sequence (DNA): TGCGCCACCAAGGAGAACAATGAGCAGTTCTTC. Protein sequence: CATKENNEQFF.

This rearrangement joins TRBV6-2 or TRBV6-3 to TRBJ2-7; the D is unclear. The CDR3 is made up of 14 amino acids. Trimming took 7 bases from V and 6 from J, leaving 19 bases between them. CDR1 MNHEY and CDR2 SVGEGT come from the germline V gene. In DNA form, the CDR3 reads TGTGCCAGCAACTACCGGACGGCCGCACGCGAGCAGTACTTC. This translates into CASNYRTAAREQYF.